In this sample, the clone carrying this TCR beta chain turned up a few times. Its specificity is unknown. The data stem from a study of T cell clonotyping in hematopoietic cell transplantation. Notes on the study in general: Few recipient clonotypes overlapped donors; over 95% were de novo at given depth. CD4 and CD8 repertoire contributions could not be separated without sorting. Pathologically expanded recipient clonotypes increased progressively from day 30 to day 180 as diversity fell.

The protocol was immunoSEQ multiplex PCR, while the TCRdb copy is restricted to in-frame clones and leaves out a portion. The table has around 16,000 clones, around 90% seen once; the top ten hold 2.7%. The CDR3 consists of 13 residues. Germline CDR1 reads MRHNA; CDR2 reads SNTAGT. V was cut by 3 bases and J by 9 bases, with 12 bases left in between. J is TRBJ1-5 and V is TRBV6-4; D unresolved. The sequence was obtained from a man in his fifties in good health. Some clones in this sample may be carry-over from other donors' samples. Sample: peripheral blood mononuclear cells. The CDR3 DNA is TGTGCCAGCAGTGAACGTGAGGGTCTGCCCCAGCATTTT. It encodes CASSEREGLPQHF.